Listed here are 32 T cell receptor beta chains from one sample, sequenced in a study of cytomegalovirus exposure and HLA in healthy donors. Both 60 Vbeta primers and 13 Jbeta primers went into the PCR. Measured with immunoSEQ multiplex PCR; TCRdb has only the in-frame clones, and not every one. Of around 140,000 clones listed, 65% to 80% were seen once; the top ten hold under 5%. The sample was PBMCs. These receptors came from a male donor in good health and CMV-seropositive.

V is TRBV9 and J is TRBJ2-7; no reliable D call. Germline V gene sequence: CDR1 SGDLS, CDR2 YYNGEE. This CDR3 contains 15 residues. Trimming pared 0 bases from V and 6 bases from J, leaving 16 bases between. The CDR3 loop is CASSVVELPLSEQYF. The CDR3, as DNA: TGTGCCAGCAGCGTAGTGGAGCTACCCCTGTCCGAGCAGTACTTC.

The chain employs TRBV6-6 and TRBJ2-3; tentative D call: TRBD1 (6 bases). Deletions cut 5 bases from V and 2 bases from J, with 14 bases between. Germline CDR1 and CDR2: MNHNY and SVGAGI (reference sequence). The CDR3 contains 15 residues. CDR3 region: CASSLWTAATDTQYF. CDR3 bases: TGTGCCAGCAGTCTTTGGACAGCAGCCACAGATACGCAGTATTTT.

The genes are TRBV12-5 and TRBJ2-3; no clear D. Deletions cut 5 bases from V and 6 bases from J, with 6 bases between. CDR1 is LGHNT, CDR2 FRNRAP, per germline. The CDR3 is 11 residues long. CDR3 DNA sequence: TGTGCTAGTGGTGCAGGCGATACGCAGTATTTT. The encoded protein is CASGAGDTQYF.

This clone was recorded once. V and J are TRBV4-1 and TRBJ2-6, with D possibly TRBD2 on 6 matching bases. The length of the CDR3 is 18 residues. Trimming left V 3 bases short and J 1 base short, with 16 bases between. Germline loops: CDR1 MGHRA, CDR2 YSYEKL. The CDR3 loop reads CASSQRDGGLSGANVLTF. Here the CDR3 DNA reads TGCGCCAGCAGCCAGCGGGACGGTGGACTATCTGGGGCCAACGTCCTGACTTTC.

This clone was counted a single time. The V gene is TRBV11-2, the J gene TRBJ2-7; 10 nucleotides align to TRBD2. V lost 5 bases and J lost 4; bases outside the gene matches: 14. This CDR3 has 17 residues. Germline V gene data show CDR1 as SGHAT and CDR2 as FQNNGV. Written as DNA, the CDR3 is TGTGCCAGCAGCGTCGGAGCTAGCGGGAGTAAGGCGTACGAGCAGTACTTC. Translating gives CASSVGASGSKAYEQYF.

V usage is TRBV5-1 and J usage is TRBJ2-7, with TRBD1 identical over 9 bases. With 3 bases clipped from V and 1 base from J, the junction kept 17 bases outside the gene matches. The CDR3 loop spans 19 amino acids. Germline CDR1 SGHRS, CDR2 YFSETQ. This CDR3 reads CASSWGRLGRGQGSYEQYF. The CDR3, as DNA: TGCGCCAGCAGCTGGGGGAGACTAGGGAGGGGACAGGGTTCCTACGAGCAGTACTTC.

The chain employs TRBV7-9 and TRBJ1-1; D uncertain. The germline V gene encodes CDR1 SEHNR and CDR2 FQNEAQ (reference sequence). CDR3 size: 13 residues. V was clipped by 6 bases and J by 1 base, with 9 bases between them. For the CDR3, the DNA is TGTGCCAGCAGTTCACAGCAGAACACTGAAGCTTTCTTT. Translated: CASSSQQNTEAFF.

The chain employs TRBV11-2 and TRBJ2-7, with D maybe TRBD1 (5 bases). Trimming left V 4 bases short and J 2 bases short, with 18 bases between. This CDR3 is built from 16 residues. CDR1 is SGHAT, CDR2 FQNNGV, per germline. The CDR3 sequence is CASSWPEVGAPYEQYF. CDR3 DNA sequence: TGTGCCAGCAGCTGGCCCGAAGTTGGGGCCCCCTACGAGCAGTACTTC.

The CDR3, as DNA: TGCGCCAGCAGCGACGGACTGCAATCCTACAATGAGCAGTTCTTC. This gives the protein CASSDGLQSYNEQFF. The chain is built from TRBV5-1 and TRBJ2-1, with D possibly TRBD2 on 5 matching bases. This CDR3 is built from 15 residues. The germline gives CDR1 SGHRS, CDR2 YFSETQ. Trimming stripped 4 bases from V and 1 base from J, with 12 bases between.

This chain links TRBV5-1 with TRBJ2-2, with TRBD1 identical over 10 bases. Trimming took 5 bases from V and 4 from J; bases not matched to a gene: 5. The CDR3 has 15 residues. Germline loops: CDR1 SGHRS, CDR2 YFSETQ. CDR3 DNA: TGCGCCAGCAGTCACGGACAGGGGGTCACCGGGGAGCTGTTTTTT. It translates to CASSHGQGVTGELFF.

This clone was observed a handful of times. This chain uses TRBV9 with TRBJ1-1, with D hard to call. The CDR3 is 14 residues long. Germline V lookup: CDR1 SGDLS, CDR2 YYNGEE. Trimming took 0 bases from V and 3 from J, leaving 9 bases between them. As DNA, the CDR3 is TGTGCCAGCAGCGTAGGGGTCGGGGACACTGAAGCTTTCTTT. Its protein is CASSVGVGDTEAFF.

V gene TRBV6-4 combines with J gene TRBJ2-4, with TRBD2 identical over 9 bases. The V and J ends lost 9 bases and 7 bases, in that order; junction bases with no gene match: 7. The CDR3 consists of 13 residues. From germline, CDR1 is MRHNA and CDR2 SNTAGT. The CDR3 spells CASGGTSKNIQYF. The CDR3 bases are TGTGCCAGTGGGGGGACTAGCAAGAACATTCAGTACTTC.

The genes are TRBV7-9 and TRBJ2-1; 9 nucleotides line up with TRBD1. Trimming at V came to 4 bases and at J to 5 bases, leaving 9 bases not matched to a gene. CDR1 and CDR2 (germline): SEHNR, FQNEAQ (reference sequence). The CDR3 is 16 amino acids. CDR3 coding DNA: TGTGCCAGCAGCTCCCGGCCGAGGACAGGGGACAATGAGCAGTTCTTC. Protein: CASSSRPRTGDNEQFF.

The chain is built from TRBV27 and TRBJ2-7; 7 bases are shared with TRBD2. From germline, CDR1 is MNHEY and CDR2 SMNVEV (reference sequence). V dropped 0 bases and J dropped 4; count of bases not matched to a gene: 9. CDR3 length: 16 residues. The CDR3 region is CASSLSAGVLIYEQYF. As DNA, the CDR3 is TGTGCCAGCAGTTTATCTGCGGGAGTCCTTATATACGAGCAGTACTTC.

The gene calls are TRBV5-1 and TRBJ2-2, with 9 nucleotides matching TRBD2. This CDR3 region has 18 residues. Trimming at V came to 1 base and at J to 1 base, leaving 8 bases not matched to a gene. In germline, CDR1 is SGHRS, CDR2 YFSETQ. The CDR3 DNA reads TGCGCCAGCAGCTTGAATGGGCGGGGGGGCCTGAACACCGGGGAGCTGTTTTTT. Its protein product is CASSLNGRGGLNTGELFF. The whole variable domain, remainder taken from reference TRBV5-1 and TRBJ2-2, is KAGVTQTPRYLIKTRGQQVTLSCSPISGHRSVSWYQQTPGQGLQFLFEYFSETQRNKGNFPGRFSGRQFSNSRSEMNVSTLELGDSALYLCASSLNGRGGLNTGELFFGEGSRLTVL.

DNA for the CDR3: TGCGCCAGCAGCCTTGCTGGACAGGGAAATTCACCCCTCCACTTT. It is translated as CASSLAGQGNSPLHF. The V gene is TRBV5-1, the J gene TRBJ1-6, with TRBD1 matching 8 bases. This CDR3 has 15 residues. The germline V gene has CDR1 SGHRS and CDR2 YFSETQ. The trim removed 4 bases at V and 7 bases at J, leaving 7 bases unmatched.

V and J are TRBV6-4 and TRBJ2-5, with a tentative D call TRBD2 (5 bases). The V and J ends lost 4 bases and 5 bases respectively, with 17 bases between them. The CDR3 spans 15 residues. Germline loops: CDR1 MRHNA, CDR2 SNTAGT. CDR3 amino acids: CASSATPGYAETQYF. DNA for the CDR3: TGTGCCAGCAGTGCCACACCGGGATATGCGGAGACCCAGTACTTC.

As to this clone: The DNA is omitted, as the CDR3 cannot be located on it reliably, and the CDR3 follows TCRdb's listing. The chain's CDR3 is CASSQDFTSSVSDTQYF. The gene calls are TRBV4-1 and TRBJ2-3; whether TRBD2, the table's D call, matches the DNA was not checked. Germline V gene lookup returns CDR1 MGHRA and CDR2 YSYEKL. The CDR3 region is 17 residues in length, termini included.

The gene calls are TRBV6-4 and TRBJ1-1, with a possible D match to TRBD1 (5 bases). Trimming shortened V by 3 bases and J by 1 base, and 9 bases separated the two germline ends. This CDR3 has 14 residues. Germline CDR1 MRHNA, CDR2 SNTAGT. The chain's CDR3 is CASSEGRGNTEAFF. The CDR3 DNA reads as TGTGCCAGCAGTGAAGGTAGGGGGAACACTGAAGCTTTCTTT.

The chain uses TRBV7-2 and TRBJ2-1; 8 nucleotides agree with TRBD2. The CDR3 spans 16 residues. Germline loops: CDR1 SGHTA, CDR2 FQGNSA. V lost 3 bases to trimming and J lost 0 bases; unmatched junction nucleotides: 4. The CDR3 loop is CASSLLSGSSYNEQFF. The DNA for the CDR3 is TGTGCCAGCAGCTTGCTAAGCGGGAGCTCCTACAATGAGCAGTTCTTC.

This chain links TRBV4-2 with TRBJ2-1; 7 nucleotides line up with TRBD2. The CDR3 runs 18 residues. CDR1 and CDR2 (germline): LGHNA, YNFKEQ. J lost 0 bases, V lost 0 bases, and 8 bases had no gene match. The CDR3 coding sequence is TGTGCCAGCAGCCAAGATCTTTGGGGGACTAACTCCTACAATGAGCAGTTCTTC. Encoded protein: CASSQDLWGTNSYNEQFF.

The gene calls are TRBV6-5 and TRBJ1-3, with D hard to call. Trimming left V 2 bases short and J 3 bases short, with 8 bases between. CDR1 is MNHEY, CDR2 SVGAGI, per germline. The CDR3 has 14 residues. The CDR3 is CASSYQQDGNTIYF. The CDR3 bases are TGTGCCAGCAGTTACCAACAAGATGGAAACACCATATATTTT.

The chain employs TRBV23-1 and TRBJ1-4; the D is unclear. TRBV23-1 is treated as an ORF (open reading frame) with a function not yet certain. The length of the CDR3 is 17 residues. V dropped 0 bases and J dropped 0 bases, with 11 bases sitting between them. CDR3 sequence: CASSQSRGWATNEKLFF. For the CDR3, the DNA is TGCGCCAGCAGTCAATCCCGAGGGTGGGCAACTAATGAAAAACTGTTTTTT.

The chain couples TRBV20-1 to TRBJ1-2; D is uncertain. This CDR3 spans 11 amino acids. The germline gives CDR1 DFQATT, CDR2 SNEGSKA (reference sequence). Between the trimmed V and J ends, which lost 6 bases and 6 bases, there was a span of 11 bases. The CDR3 sequence is CSAGRFNGYTF. The CDR3, as DNA: TGCAGTGCCGGCAGGTTTAATGGCTACACCTTC.

The rearrangement uses TRBV30 and TRBJ2-7; maybe TRBD1 (6 bases). Trimming removed 5 bases at V and 2 bases at J, with 7 bases between. The CDR3 consists of 11 residues. The germline CDR1 and CDR2 sequences are GTSNPN and SVGIG (reference sequence). CDR3 loop: CAWGTPYEQYF. The CDR3 bases are TGTGCCTGGGGGACACCCTACGAGCAGTACTTC.

To note about this clone: One end of the junction fails to match germline, which may point to a read error. V and J are TRBV6-4 and TRBJ2-6, with 8 bases that match TRBD1. CDR3 size: 16 residues. The germline V gene encodes CDR1 MRHNA and CDR2 SNTAGT. The CDR3 DNA reads TGTGCCAGCACCAAAGGGACAGGCTCTGGGGCCAACGGCCTGACTTTC. As protein: CASTKGTGSGANGLTF.

Regarding this clone: Relative to the germline gene, one junction end is altered; a read error may explain this. This rearrangement joins TRBV7-9 to TRBJ2-2, with a weak D call TRBD2 (6 bases). Germline values: CDR1 SEHNR, CDR2 FQNEAQ (reference sequence). This CDR3 is built from 17 residues. CDR3 amino acids: CSSSSLGLAENTGELFF. The CDR3 coding sequence is TGTTCCAGCAGCTCCTTGGGCTTAGCGGAGAACACCGGGGAGCTGTTTTTT.

V is TRBV7-6 and J is TRBJ1-5, with 8 bases matching TRBD1. Germline-derived CDR1 and CDR2 are SGHVS and FNYEAQ. CDR3 length: 14 residues. With V trimmed by 1 base and J by 7 bases, 3 bases remained unmatched. This chain's CDR3 is CASSLDRGNQPQHF. For the CDR3, the DNA is TGTGCCAGCAGCTTAGACAGGGGGAACCAGCCCCAGCATTTT.

J is TRBJ2-3 and V is TRBV7-3; unclear D gene. The CDR3 runs to 13 residues. Germline V CDR1 and CDR2: SGHTA, FQGTGA. V lost 0 bases to trimming and J lost 9 bases, with 10 bases between them. Here the CDR3 DNA reads TGTGCCAGCAGCTTAACCAGGTCGGAAACGCAGTATTTT. It translates to CASSLTRSETQYF.

The CDR3, as DNA: TGTGCCAGCTCACAGGGTCTTGGCTACGAGCAGTACTTC. Encoded protein: CASSQGLGYEQYF. The gene calls are TRBV6-5 and TRBJ2-7; a weak D match, TRBD1 (6 bases). Per germline, CDR1 MNHEY and CDR2 SVGAGI. The germline V and J ends were trimmed by 8 bases and 3 bases, with 14 bases remaining between them. CDR3 length: 13 residues.

This chain joins TRBV29-1 and TRBJ1-4, with a weak D call TRBD1 (6 bases). V gave up 7 bases and J gave up 3 bases, with 15 bases separating them. Per germline, CDR1 SQVTM and CDR2 ANQGSEA. CDR3 size: 14 residues. CDR3 residues: CSAGGQLPNEKLFF. DNA of the CDR3: TGCAGCGCCGGAGGACAGTTGCCTAATGAAAAACTGTTTTTT.

This chain connects TRBV12-2 to TRBJ2-4; the D call TRBD2 from the table was never checked on the DNA. TRBV12-2 is a known pseudogene. The CDR3 has 19 amino acids. In DNA, the CDR3 is TGTGCAAGTCGCCGCGGCAGGAGAAAATCGGGGTTAGCCAAAAACATTCAGTACTTC. Its protein is CASRRGRRKSGLAKNIQYF.